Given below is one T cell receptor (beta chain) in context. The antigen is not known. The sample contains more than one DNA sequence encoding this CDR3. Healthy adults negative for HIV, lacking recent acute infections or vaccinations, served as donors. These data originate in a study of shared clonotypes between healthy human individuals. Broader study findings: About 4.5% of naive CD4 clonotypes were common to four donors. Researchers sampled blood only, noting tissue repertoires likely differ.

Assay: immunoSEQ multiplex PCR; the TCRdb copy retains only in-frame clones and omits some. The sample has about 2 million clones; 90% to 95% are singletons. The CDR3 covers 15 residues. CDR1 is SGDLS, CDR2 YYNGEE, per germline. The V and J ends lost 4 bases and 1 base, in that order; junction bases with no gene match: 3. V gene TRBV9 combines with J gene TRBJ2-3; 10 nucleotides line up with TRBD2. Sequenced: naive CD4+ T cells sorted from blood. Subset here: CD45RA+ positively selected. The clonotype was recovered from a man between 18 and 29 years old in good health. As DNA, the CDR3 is TGTGCCAGCAGCCCTGGACTAGCGGGCACAGATACGCAGTATTTT. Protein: CASSPGLAGTDTQYF.